A single sample is the source of the 18 T cell receptor beta chains below, sequenced in a study of cytomegalovirus exposure and HLA in healthy donors. The primer mix had 60 Vbeta and 13 Jbeta primers. Profiling relied on immunoSEQ multiplex PCR, and the TCRdb table lists in-frame clones only, not all of them. The sample lists fewer than 150,000 clones, about four fifths occurring once. Sequencing was performed on PBMCs. The receptors stem from a man aged 40-49 years in good health and CMV-seropositive.

This clone appeared a few times. The chain recombines TRBV6-1 with TRBJ2-1, with TRBD2 matching over 10 bases. From germline, CDR1 is MNHNS and CDR2 SASEGT. The J segment lost 9 bases and the V segment lost 7 bases, leaving 6 bases of the junction unmatched. The length of the CDR3 is 13 residues. In DNA form, the CDR3 reads TGTGCCAGCAACCTAGCGGGAGTATCTGAGCAGTTCTTC. Its protein product is CASNLAGVSEQFF.

This sequence joins TRBV27 and TRBJ2-1; 10 bases are shared with TRBD2. With V trimmed by 5 bases and J by 7 bases, 5 bases remained unmatched. Per the germline V gene, CDR1 is MNHEY and CDR2 is SMNVEV (reference sequence). CDR3 length: 14 amino acids. CDR3 residues: CASSLSGRWNEQFF. As DNA, the CDR3 is TGTGCCAGCAGTCTTAGCGGGAGGTGGAATGAGCAGTTCTTC.

This CDR3 is CASSISGDSNQPQHF. For the CDR3, the DNA is TGCGCCAGCAGCATATCAGGGGATAGCAATCAGCCCCAGCATTTT. The J gene is TRBJ1-5, the V gene TRBV5-1; the D gene is possibly TRBD1 (6 bases). The CDR3 has 15 residues. Trimming removed 4 bases at V and 0 bases at J, with 11 bases between. Germline loops: CDR1 SGHRS, CDR2 YFSETQ.

V is TRBV6-5 and J is TRBJ1-1; 7 nucleotides align to TRBD1. Germline trimming cut 6 bases from V and 0 bases from J; bases unmatched to any gene: 4. The CDR3 extends over 14 amino acids. Germline V gene sequence: CDR1 MNHEY, CDR2 SVGAGI. The CDR3 DNA sequence: TGTGCCAGCAGCTCAGGACAGGTGAACACTGAAGCTTTCTTT. This sequence encodes CASSSGQVNTEAFF.

The J gene is TRBJ1-1, the V gene TRBV7-9; no definite D call. CDR3 length: 14 amino acids. V gave up 5 bases and J gave up 0 bases, with 10 bases separating them. Germline V gene sequence: CDR1 SEHNR, CDR2 FQNEAQ (reference sequence). CDR3 DNA sequence: TGTGCCAGCAGCCCAGGCCTGCTGAACACTGAAGCTTTCTTT. Translating it yields CASSPGLLNTEAFF.

V gene TRBV7-9 combines with J gene TRBJ2-1; D unclear. This CDR3 has 15 amino acids. Trimming stripped 5 bases from V and 0 bases from J, with 11 bases between. The germline V gene encodes CDR1 SEHNR and CDR2 FQNEAQ (reference sequence). Here the CDR3 reads CASSPPQSSYNEQFF. DNA for the CDR3: TGTGCCAGCAGCCCCCCACAGAGCTCCTACAATGAGCAGTTCTTC.

V is TRBV4-3 and J is TRBJ1-6, with D perhaps TRBD1 (6 bases). The germline V gene encodes CDR1 LGHNA and CDR2 YSLEER. This CDR3 is built from 16 residues. V was trimmed by 4 bases and J by 13 bases, leaving 23 bases between them. The CDR3 nucleotides read TGCGCCAGCAGCCCCCATCCGTTAAGGGGGTGGCCGCCCCTCCACTTT. It codes for CASSPHPLRGWPPLHF.

This sequence joins TRBV4-3 and TRBJ2-7; TRBD1 matches at 7 bases. Germline loops: CDR1 LGHNA, CDR2 YSLEER. V dropped 0 bases and J dropped 2; count of bases not matched to a gene: 4. The CDR3 contains 15 residues. Here the CDR3 DNA reads TGCGCCAGCAGCCAAGACCTACAGGGGCCCTACGAGCAGTACTTC. Protein product: CASSQDLQGPYEQYF.

The J gene is TRBJ1-6, the V gene TRBV13, with D perhaps TRBD1 (6 bases). The CDR3 has 15 residues. Germline loops: CDR1 PRHDT, CDR2 FYEKMQ (reference sequence). Trimming took 3 bases from V and 5 from J, leaving 11 bases between them. The CDR3 protein is CASSFRGSDNSPLHF. The DNA of the CDR3 is TGTGCCAGCAGCTTCAGGGGTTCCGATAATTCACCCCTCCACTTT. Together with reference TRBV13 and TRBJ1-6, the CDR3 gives the full variable domain: AAGVIQSPRHLIKEKRETATLKCYPIPRHDTVYWYQQGPGQDPQFLISFYEKMQSDKGSIPDRFSAQQFSDYHSELNMSSLELGDSALYFCASSFRGSDNSPLHFGNGTRLTVT.

The chain couples TRBV7-9 to TRBJ2-5; 7 positions agree with TRBD2. The CDR3 is made up of 15 amino acids. Per the germline V gene, CDR1 is SEHNR and CDR2 is FQNEAQ (reference sequence). With 3 bases clipped from V and 4 bases from J, the junction kept 8 bases outside the gene matches. The CDR3 DNA is TGTGCCAGCAGCTTTGAAGGACTAGTAAGAGAGACCCAGTACTTC. This translates into CASSFEGLVRETQYF.

This clone was counted a few times. This chain connects TRBV10-2 to TRBJ2-5, with TRBD1 matching 7 bases. Germline V gives CDR1 WSHSY, CDR2 SAAADI. With V trimmed by 6 bases and J by 5 bases, 3 bases remained unmatched. The CDR3 runs to 12 residues. The chain's CDR3 is CASRRGRETQYF. DNA for the CDR3: TGCGCCAGCAGGAGGGGGCGGGAGACCCAGTACTTC.

The rearrangement uses TRBV27 and TRBJ2-1; 9 nucleotides align to TRBD1. Germline CDR1 MNHEY, CDR2 SMNVEV (reference sequence). The V segment lost 5 bases and the J segment 7 bases; nucleotides outside the gene matches: 6. This CDR3 has 14 amino acids. For the CDR3, the DNA is TGTGCCAGCAGTATACAGGGGGCGCGAAATGAGCAGTTCTTC. It encodes CASSIQGARNEQFF.

This rearrangement joins TRBV15 to TRBJ2-5; tentatively, D is TRBD1 (5 bases). CDR3 length equals 14 residues. Germline V gene sequence: CDR1 LNHNV, CDR2 YYDKDF (reference sequence). The V end was cut by 0 bases, the J end by 3 bases, with 8 bases between. The CDR3 DNA is TGTGCCACCAGCAGAGACAGGGCTAAAGAGACCCAGTACTTC. It translates to CATSRDRAKETQYF.

This chain joins TRBV9 and TRBJ2-5; TRBD1 agrees at 7 bases. This CDR3 is 15 amino acids long. CDR1 SGDLS and CDR2 YYNGEE come from the germline V gene. Trimming at V came to 0 bases and at J to 5 bases, leaving 7 bases not matched to a gene. The chain's CDR3 is CASSVASTGYETQYF. CDR3 nucleotide sequence: TGTGCCAGCAGCGTAGCCTCGACAGGGTATGAGACCCAGTACTTC.

The sample holds a few counts of this clone. The V and J genes are TRBV29-1 and TRBJ2-7, with TRBD1 identical over 11 bases. The V gene end was trimmed by 7 bases and the J gene end by 3 bases; junction bases not matched to a gene: 8. The CDR3 is 14 amino acids. CDR1 SQVTM and CDR2 ANQGSEA come from the germline V gene. CDR3 DNA: TGCAGCGCTACGCTGGGACAGGGGGGCTACGAGCAGTACTTC. This codes for CSATLGQGGYEQYF.

The chain employs TRBV7-2 and TRBJ1-6, with D perhaps matching TRBD1 (5 bases). The ends were cut back, 1 base at V and 10 bases at J, with 14 bases in the middle. CDR1 and CDR2 from the germline V gene are SGHTA and FQGNSA. The CDR3 length is 15 residues. CDR3 coding DNA: TGTGCCAGCAGCTTAGGTGTGGGGGGGAAATCACCCCTCCACTTT. Residues: CASSLGVGGKSPLHF.

The V gene is TRBV7-8, the J gene TRBJ1-2; possible D gene TRBD1, 5 bases. The CDR3 is 15 residues long. The V gene's germline CDR1 is SGHVS and CDR2 FQNEAQ. Trimming took off 2 bases at V and 0 bases at J, with 10 bases between the two ends. CDR3 nucleotide sequence: TGTGCCAGCAGCTTAACAGGTCCGTCTAACTATGGCTACACCTTC. Translated, it gives CASSLTGPSNYGYTF.

This clone was observed once. The CDR3: CASSVHIMNTEAFF. The CDR3 DNA is TGTGCCAGCAGTGTACACATAATGAACACTGAAGCTTTCTTT. The chain combines TRBV6-6 with TRBJ1-1; no firm D call. The V and J ends lost 5 bases and 0 bases respectively, with 10 bases between them. The CDR3 contains 14 residues. The germline V gene encodes CDR1 MNHNY and CDR2 SVGAGI (reference sequence).